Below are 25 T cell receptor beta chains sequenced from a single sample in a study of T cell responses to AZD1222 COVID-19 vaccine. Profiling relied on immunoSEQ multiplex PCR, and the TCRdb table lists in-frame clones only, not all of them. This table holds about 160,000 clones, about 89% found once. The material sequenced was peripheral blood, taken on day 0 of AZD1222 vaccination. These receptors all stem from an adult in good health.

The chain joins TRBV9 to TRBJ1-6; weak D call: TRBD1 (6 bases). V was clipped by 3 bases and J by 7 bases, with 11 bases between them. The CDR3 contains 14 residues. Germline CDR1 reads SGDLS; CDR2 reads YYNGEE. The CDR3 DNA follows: TGTGCCAGCAGCGAGGGGGGGCAGAATTCACCCCTCCACTTT. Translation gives CASSEGGQNSPLHF. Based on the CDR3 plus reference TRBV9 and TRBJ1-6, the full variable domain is DSGVTQTPKHLITATGQRVTLRCSPRSGDLSVYWYQQSLDQGLQFLIQYYNGEERAKGNILERFSAQQFPDLHSELNLSSLELGDSALYFCASSEGGQNSPLHFGNGTRLTVT.

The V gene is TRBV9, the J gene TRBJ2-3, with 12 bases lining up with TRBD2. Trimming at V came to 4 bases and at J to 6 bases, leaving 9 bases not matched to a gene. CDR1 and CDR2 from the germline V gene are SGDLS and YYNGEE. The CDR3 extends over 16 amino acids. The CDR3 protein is CASSIRLAGAVDTQYF. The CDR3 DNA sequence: TGTGCCAGCAGCATTCGACTAGCGGGAGCCGTGGATACGCAGTATTTT.

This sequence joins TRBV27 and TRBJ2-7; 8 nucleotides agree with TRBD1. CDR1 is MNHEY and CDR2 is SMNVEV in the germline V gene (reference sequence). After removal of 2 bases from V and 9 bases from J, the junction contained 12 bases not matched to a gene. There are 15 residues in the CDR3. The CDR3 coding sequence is TGTGCCAGCAGTTTAATTCGACAGGGGACGCTCGGGCAGTACTTC. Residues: CASSLIRQGTLGQYF.

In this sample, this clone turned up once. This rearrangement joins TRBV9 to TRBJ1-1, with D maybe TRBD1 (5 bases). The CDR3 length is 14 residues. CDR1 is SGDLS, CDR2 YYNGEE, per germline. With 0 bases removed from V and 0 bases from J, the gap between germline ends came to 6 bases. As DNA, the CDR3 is TGTGCCAGCAGCGTAGGACAGCTGAACACTGAAGCTTTCTTT. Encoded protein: CASSVGQLNTEAFF.

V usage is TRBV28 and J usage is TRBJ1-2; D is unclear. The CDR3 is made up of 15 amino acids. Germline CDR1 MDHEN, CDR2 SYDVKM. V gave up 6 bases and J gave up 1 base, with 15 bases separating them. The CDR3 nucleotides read TGTGCCAGCAGCCCGTACAGTTCTAATAACTATGGCTACACCTTC. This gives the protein CASSPYSSNNYGYTF.

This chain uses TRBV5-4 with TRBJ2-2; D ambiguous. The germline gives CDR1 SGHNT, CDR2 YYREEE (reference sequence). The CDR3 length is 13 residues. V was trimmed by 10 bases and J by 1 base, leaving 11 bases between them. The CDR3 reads CALRRGNTGELFF. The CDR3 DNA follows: TGTGCCTTGCGACGAGGGAACACCGGGGAGCTGTTTTTT.

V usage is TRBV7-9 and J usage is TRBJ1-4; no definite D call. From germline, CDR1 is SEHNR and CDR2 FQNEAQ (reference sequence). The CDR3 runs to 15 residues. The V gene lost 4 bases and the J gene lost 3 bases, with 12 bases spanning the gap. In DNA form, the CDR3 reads TGTGCCAGCAGCTCCTTGAGTCGCTCTAATGAAAAACTGTTTTTT. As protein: CASSSLSRSNEKLFF.

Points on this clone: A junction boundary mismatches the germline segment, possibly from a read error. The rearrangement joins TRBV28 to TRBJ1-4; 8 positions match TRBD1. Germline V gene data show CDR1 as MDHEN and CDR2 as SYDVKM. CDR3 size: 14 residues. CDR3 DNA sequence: TGTGCCAGCAATTTACAGGGGGTAAATGAAAAACTGTTTTTT. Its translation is CASNLQGVNEKLFF.

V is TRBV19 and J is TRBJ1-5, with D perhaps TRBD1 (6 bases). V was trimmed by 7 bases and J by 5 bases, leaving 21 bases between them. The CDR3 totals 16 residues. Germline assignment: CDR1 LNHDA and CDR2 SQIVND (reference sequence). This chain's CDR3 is CASKIRDTTVHQPQHF. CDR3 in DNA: TGTGCCAGTAAAATCCGGGACACCACAGTACATCAGCCCCAGCATTTT.

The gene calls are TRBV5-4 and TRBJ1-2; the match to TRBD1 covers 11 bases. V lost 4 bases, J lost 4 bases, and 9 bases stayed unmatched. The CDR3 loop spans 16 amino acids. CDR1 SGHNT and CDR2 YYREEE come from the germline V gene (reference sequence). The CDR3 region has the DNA TGTGCCAGCAGCCTGCAGGGGGACAGGGGGACCTATGGCTACACCTTC. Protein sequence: CASSLQGDRGTYGYTF.

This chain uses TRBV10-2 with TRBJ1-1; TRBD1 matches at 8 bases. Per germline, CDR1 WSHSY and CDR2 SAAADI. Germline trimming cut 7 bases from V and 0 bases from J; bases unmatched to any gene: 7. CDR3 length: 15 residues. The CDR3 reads CASKETGVMNTEAFF. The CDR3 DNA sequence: TGCGCCAGCAAAGAGACAGGGGTCATGAACACTGAAGCTTTCTTT.

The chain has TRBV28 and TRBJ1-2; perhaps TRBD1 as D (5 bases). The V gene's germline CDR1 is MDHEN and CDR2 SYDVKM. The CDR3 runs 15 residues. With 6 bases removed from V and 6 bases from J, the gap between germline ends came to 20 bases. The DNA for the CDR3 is TGTGCCAGCAGAATCGGAGGGGTAGGTACCGATGGCTACACCTTC. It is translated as CASRIGGVGTDGYTF.

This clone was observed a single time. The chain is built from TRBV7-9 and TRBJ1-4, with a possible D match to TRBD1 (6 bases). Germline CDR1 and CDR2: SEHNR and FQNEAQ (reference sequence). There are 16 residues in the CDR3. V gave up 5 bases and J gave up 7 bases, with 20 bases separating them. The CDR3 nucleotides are TGTGCCAGCAGCCCCTCGCCCAGGGGCTTATTTGAAAAACTGTTTTTT. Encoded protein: CASSPSPRGLFEKLFF.

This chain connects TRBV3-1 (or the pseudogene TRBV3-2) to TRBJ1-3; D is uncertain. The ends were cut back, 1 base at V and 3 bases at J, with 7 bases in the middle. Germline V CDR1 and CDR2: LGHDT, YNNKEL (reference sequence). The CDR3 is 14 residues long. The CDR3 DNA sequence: TGTGCCAGCAGCCAAGCCGGGATTGGAAACACCATATATTTT. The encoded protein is CASSQAGIGNTIYF.

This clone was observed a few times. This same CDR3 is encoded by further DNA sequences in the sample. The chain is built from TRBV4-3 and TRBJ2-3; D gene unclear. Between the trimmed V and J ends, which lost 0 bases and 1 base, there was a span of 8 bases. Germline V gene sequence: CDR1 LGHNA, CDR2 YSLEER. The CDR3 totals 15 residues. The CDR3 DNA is TGCGCCAGCAGCCAAGACAGGAGCCGCACAGATACGCAGTATTTT. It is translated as CASSQDRSRTDTQYF.

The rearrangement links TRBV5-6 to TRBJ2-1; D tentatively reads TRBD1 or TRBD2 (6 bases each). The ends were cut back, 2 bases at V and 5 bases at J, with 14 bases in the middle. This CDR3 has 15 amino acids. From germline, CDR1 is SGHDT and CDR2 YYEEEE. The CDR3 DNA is TGTGCCAGCAGCTTAGGGGGGCTATTAAACAATGAGCAGTTCTTC. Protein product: CASSLGGLLNNEQFF.

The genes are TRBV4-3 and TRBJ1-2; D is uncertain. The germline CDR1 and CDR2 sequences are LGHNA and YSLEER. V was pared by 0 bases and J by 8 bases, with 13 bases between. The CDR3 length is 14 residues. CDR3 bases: TGCGCCAGCAGCCAAGATCTGGGGAATCCAGGCTACACCTTC. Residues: CASSQDLGNPGYTF.

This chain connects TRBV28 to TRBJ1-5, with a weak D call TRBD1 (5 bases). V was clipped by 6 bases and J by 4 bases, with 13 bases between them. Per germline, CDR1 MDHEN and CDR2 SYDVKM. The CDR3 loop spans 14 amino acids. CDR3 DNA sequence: TGTGCCAGCAGATGGCCAGGGCAAAATCAGCCCCAGCATTTT. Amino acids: CASRWPGQNQPQHF.

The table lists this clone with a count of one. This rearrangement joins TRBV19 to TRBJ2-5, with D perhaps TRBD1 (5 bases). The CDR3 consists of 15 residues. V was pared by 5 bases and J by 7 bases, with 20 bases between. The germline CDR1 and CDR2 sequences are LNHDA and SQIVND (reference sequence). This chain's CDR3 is CASSPLATDLGTQYF. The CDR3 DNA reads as TGTGCCAGTAGTCCCCTCGCGACAGACCTAGGGACCCAGTACTTC.

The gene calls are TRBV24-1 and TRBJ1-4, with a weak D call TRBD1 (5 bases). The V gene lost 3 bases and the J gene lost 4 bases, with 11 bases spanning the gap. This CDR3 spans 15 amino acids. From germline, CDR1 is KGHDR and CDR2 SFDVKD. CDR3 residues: CATSDPAGGNEKLFF. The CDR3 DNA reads TGTGCCACCAGTGATCCCGCCGGGGGTAATGAAAAACTGTTTTTT.

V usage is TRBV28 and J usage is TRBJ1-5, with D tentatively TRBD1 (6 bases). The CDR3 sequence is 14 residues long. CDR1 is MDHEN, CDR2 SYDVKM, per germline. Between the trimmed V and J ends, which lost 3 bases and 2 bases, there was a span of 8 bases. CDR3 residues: CASSLGGRNQPQHF. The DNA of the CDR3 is TGTGCCAGCAGTTTGGGGGGGCGCAATCAGCCCCAGCATTTT.

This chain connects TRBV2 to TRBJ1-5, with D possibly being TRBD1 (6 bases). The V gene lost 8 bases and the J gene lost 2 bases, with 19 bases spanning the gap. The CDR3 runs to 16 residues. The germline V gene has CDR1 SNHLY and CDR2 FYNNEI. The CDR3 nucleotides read TGTGCCAGCGGGTCCTCGCGGGGGCAGGGCAATCAGCCCCAGCATTTT. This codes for CASGSSRGQGNQPQHF.

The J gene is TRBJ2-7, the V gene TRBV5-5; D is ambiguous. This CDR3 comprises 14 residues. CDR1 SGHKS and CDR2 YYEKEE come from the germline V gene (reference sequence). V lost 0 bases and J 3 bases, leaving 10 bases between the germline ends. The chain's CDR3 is CASSLEVLFYEQYF. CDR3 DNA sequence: TGTGCCAGCAGCTTGGAAGTCCTCTTCTACGAGCAGTACTTC.

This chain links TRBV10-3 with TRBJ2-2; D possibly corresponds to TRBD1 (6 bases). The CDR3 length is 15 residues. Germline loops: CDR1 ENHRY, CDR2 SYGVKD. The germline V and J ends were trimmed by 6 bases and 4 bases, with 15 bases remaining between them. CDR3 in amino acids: CAIRAGTSPTGELFF. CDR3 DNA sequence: TGTGCCATCAGGGCCGGGACATCCCCCACCGGGGAGCTGTTTTTT.

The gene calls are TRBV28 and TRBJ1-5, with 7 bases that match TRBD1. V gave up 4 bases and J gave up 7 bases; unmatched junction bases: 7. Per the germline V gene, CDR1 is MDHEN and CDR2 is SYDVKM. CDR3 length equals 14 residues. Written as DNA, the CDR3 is TGTGCCAGCAGTTCACAGGGGAAAATGCAGCCCCAGCATTTT. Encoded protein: CASSSQGKMQPQHF.